Listed here is a single T cell receptor beta chain. The sample originates from a study of blood T cell repertoires in COVID-19. Study as a whole: The cDNA or gDNA used as material had been derived from T cells, B-cell-depleted T cells, or PBMCs.

Data came from immunoSEQ multiplex PCR; TCRdb stores just in-frame clones and leaves some out. This table has approximately 300,000 clones, approximately 83% appearing once. The V end lost 3 bases, the J end lost 5 bases, and 19 bases lay between the germline ends. The CDR3 contains 17 residues. CDR1 MNHEY and CDR2 SMNVEV come from the germline V gene (reference sequence). Recruited during active infection, patients (from Seattle) were subsequently followed longitudinally. The source is a person aged 65 to 79 with COVID-19, enrolled during active disease. The sequenced sample was peripheral blood. The V and J genes are TRBV27 and TRBJ1-4; D unclear. The chain's CDR3 is CASSFRFGRGQNEKLFF. The CDR3, as DNA: TGTGCCAGCAGTTTTCGGTTCGGGAGAGGTCAGAATGAAAAACTGTTTTTT.